This T cell receptor beta chain was profiled in a study of T-cell reconstitution after alpha-beta-depleted transplantation in children. This clonotype was found many times. Its antigen remains unknown. Per the germline V gene, CDR1 is SQVTM and CDR2 is ANQGSEA. Trimming shortened V by 7 bases and J by 6 bases, and 22 bases separated the two germline ends. The CDR3 length is 14 residues. Study outcomes and limitations: Certain patients had high TCRbeta diversity at day 60, and it came from recipient T cells and thymic progenitors that survived. Where alpha-beta T cells came from about two months after transplant was reportedly several hundred expanded graft clones.

Unique molecular identifiers were used in preparing the TCRbeta library. TCRdb fed the PCR reads into MiXCR, producing one record per CDR3 protein. The sample includes about 590,000 distinct CDR3 sequences, 10% to 15% seen only once; the top ten take about 2%. The sequences come from PBMCs, mostly from graft donor cells, collected 360 days after TCRalphabeta/CD19-depleted stem cell transplant. The V call is TRBV29-1, the J call TRBJ2-7, with D hard to call. The sequence was obtained from a male patient younger than 18 who had a stem cell transplant for acute myeloid leukemia, so the T cells may come from the graft donor. This CDR3 is CSAANRLSPPEQYF. DNA for the CDR3: TGCAGCGCCGCTAACCGGCTGTCCCCTCCCGAGCAGTACTTC.